These 7 T cell receptor beta chains originate from one sample sequenced in a study of B cell selection in AIRE deficiency. The regulatory T cell sort gate was CD4+CD25hiCD127low/negative. The assay was immunoSEQ multiplex PCR, and TCRdb's table has in-frame clones only and misses some. The repertoire holds over 15,000 clones, with more than 85% as singletons. Sequences were obtained from CD4+CD25+ Tregs sorted from PBMCs. Receptors originate from a human donor in good health.

The J gene is TRBJ2-7, the V gene TRBV7-9; D gene unclear. This CDR3 contains 15 residues. Looked up from germline, CDR1 is SEHNR and CDR2 is FQNEAQ (reference sequence). The V end was cut by 1 base, the J end by 2 bases, with 12 bases between. This CDR3 reads CASSLGDSRTYEQYF. The CDR3 DNA sequence: TGTGCCAGCAGCTTAGGAGACTCTAGGACCTACGAGCAGTACTTC.

V is TRBV6-6 and J is TRBJ2-5; 7 bases match TRBD2. Germline CDR1 and CDR2: MNHNY and SVGAGI (reference sequence). CDR3 length: 15 amino acids. The V and J ends lost 3 bases and 2 bases, in that order; junction bases with no gene match: 6. In DNA, the CDR3 is TGTGCCAGCAGTTATTGGGGGGGTCCACAAGAGACCCAGTACTTC. Protein product: CASSYWGGPQETQYF.

V is TRBV4-2 and J is TRBJ2-7; no firm D call. This CDR3 is 14 amino acids long. The germline V and J ends were trimmed by 0 bases and 0 bases, with 6 bases remaining between them. Per the germline V gene, CDR1 is LGHNA and CDR2 is YNFKEQ. The CDR3 DNA is TGTGCCAGCAGCCAAGATAGGACCTCCTACGAGCAGTACTTC. Protein sequence: CASSQDRTSYEQYF.

The rearrangement joins TRBV7-9 to TRBJ2-1; 9 nucleotides align to TRBD2. Trimming removed 0 bases from V and 6 bases from J; junction bases left unmatched: 3. Looked up from germline, CDR1 is SEHNR and CDR2 is FQNEAQ (reference sequence). The CDR3 length is 15 residues. CDR3 protein: CASSLASGRINEQFF. DNA of the CDR3: TGTGCCAGCAGCTTAGCTAGCGGGAGAATCAATGAGCAGTTCTTC.

The rearrangement joins TRBV28 to TRBJ1-2, with D possibly being TRBD1 (6 bases). Germline V gene sequence: CDR1 MDHEN, CDR2 SYDVKM. V lost 5 bases to trimming and J lost 4 bases, with 11 bases between them. The CDR3 consists of 13 residues. DNA of the CDR3: TGTGCCAGCAGTCCCCGGGACATCTATGGCTACACCTTC. Protein: CASSPRDIYGYTF.

The rearrangement links TRBV28 to TRBJ2-3, with a weak D call TRBD2 (5 bases). Trimming shortened V by 11 bases and J by 4 bases, and 19 bases separated the two germline ends. Germline V gives CDR1 MDHEN, CDR2 SYDVKM. This CDR3 has 14 amino acids. The CDR3 DNA reads TGTGCCGGCGCCCGGGCTAGCTTACCAGATACGCAGTATTTT. It encodes CAGARASLPDTQYF.

The chain has TRBV19 and TRBJ2-5; D possibly corresponds to TRBD2 (6 bases). The CDR3 contains 13 residues. V was clipped by 5 bases and J by 3 bases, with 10 bases between them. Germline V gene sequence: CDR1 LNHDA, CDR2 SQIVND (reference sequence). The CDR3 DNA reads TGTGCCAGTAGTTCGGGGGTTGAAGAGACCCAGTACTTC. Amino acid sequence: CASSSGVEETQYF.